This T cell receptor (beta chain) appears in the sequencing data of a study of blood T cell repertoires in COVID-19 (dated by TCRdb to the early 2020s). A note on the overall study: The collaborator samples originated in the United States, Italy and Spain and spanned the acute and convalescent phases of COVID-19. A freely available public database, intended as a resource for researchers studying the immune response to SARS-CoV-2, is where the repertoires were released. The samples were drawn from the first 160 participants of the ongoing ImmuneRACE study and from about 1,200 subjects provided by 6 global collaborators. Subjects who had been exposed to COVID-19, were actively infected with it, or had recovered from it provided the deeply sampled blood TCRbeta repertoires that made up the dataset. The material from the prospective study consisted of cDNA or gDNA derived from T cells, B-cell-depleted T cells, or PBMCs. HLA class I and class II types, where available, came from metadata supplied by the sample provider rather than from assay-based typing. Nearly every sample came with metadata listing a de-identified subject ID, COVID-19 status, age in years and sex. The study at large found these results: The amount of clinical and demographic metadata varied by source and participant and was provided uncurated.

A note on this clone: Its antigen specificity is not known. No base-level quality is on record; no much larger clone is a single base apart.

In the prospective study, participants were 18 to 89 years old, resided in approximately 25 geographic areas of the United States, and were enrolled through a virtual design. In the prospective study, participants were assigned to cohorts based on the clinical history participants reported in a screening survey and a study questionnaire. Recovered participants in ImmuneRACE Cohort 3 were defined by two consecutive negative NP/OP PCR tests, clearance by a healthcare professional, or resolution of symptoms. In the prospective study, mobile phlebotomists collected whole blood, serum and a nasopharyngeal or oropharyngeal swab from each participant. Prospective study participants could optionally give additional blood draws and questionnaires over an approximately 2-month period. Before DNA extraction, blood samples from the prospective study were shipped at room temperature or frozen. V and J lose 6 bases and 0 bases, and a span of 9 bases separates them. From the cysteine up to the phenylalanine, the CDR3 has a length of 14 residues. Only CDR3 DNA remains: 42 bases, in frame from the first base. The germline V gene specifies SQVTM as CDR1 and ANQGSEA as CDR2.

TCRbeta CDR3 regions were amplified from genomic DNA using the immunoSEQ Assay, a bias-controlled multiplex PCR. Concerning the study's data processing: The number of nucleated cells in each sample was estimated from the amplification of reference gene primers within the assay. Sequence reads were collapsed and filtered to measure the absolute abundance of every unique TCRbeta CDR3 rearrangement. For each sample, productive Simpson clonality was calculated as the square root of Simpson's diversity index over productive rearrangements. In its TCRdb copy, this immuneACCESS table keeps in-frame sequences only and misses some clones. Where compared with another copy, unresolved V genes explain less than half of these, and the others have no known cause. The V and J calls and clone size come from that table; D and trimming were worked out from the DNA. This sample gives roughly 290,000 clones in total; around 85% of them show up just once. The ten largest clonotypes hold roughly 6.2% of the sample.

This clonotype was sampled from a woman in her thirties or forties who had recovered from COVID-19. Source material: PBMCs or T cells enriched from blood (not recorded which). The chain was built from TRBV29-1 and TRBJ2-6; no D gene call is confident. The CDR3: CSVMVGSGANVLTF. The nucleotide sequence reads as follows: TGCAGCGTAATGGTCGGCTCTGGGGCCAACGTCCTGACTTTC. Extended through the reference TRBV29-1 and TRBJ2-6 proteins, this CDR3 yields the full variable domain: SAVISQKPSRDICQRGTSLTIQCQVDSQVTMMFWYRQQPGQSLTLIATANQGSEATYESGFVIDKFPISRPNLTFSTLTVSNMSPEDSSIYLCSVMVGSGANVLTFGAGSRLTVL.